One T cell receptor beta chain is described in this entry. The record originates from a study of cytomegalovirus exposure and HLA in healthy donors. Study information: Roughly 92 million unique TCRs, all from HLA-typed donors, were included in an early release of the data.

This CDR3 has 15 amino acids. Germline CDR1 and CDR2: ENHRY and SYGVKD. Trimming at V came to 10 bases and at J to 0 bases, leaving 5 bases not matched to a gene. PCR was performed using 60 Vbeta and 13 Jbeta primers. Sequenced by immunoSEQ multiplex PCR; TCRdb stores in-frame clones only, minus some. The sample shows 100,000 to 150,000 clones, about 80% of them seen only once. The sequenced material came from PBMCs. The sequence was collected from a woman between 50 and 59 years old in good health and CMV-seropositive. The V call is TRBV10-3, the J call TRBJ2-3, with 12 bases that match TRBD2. This CDR3 is CATTSGGISTDTQYF. The CDR3 bases are TGTGCCACCACTAGCGGGGGGATTAGCACAGATACGCAGTATTTT.